This record looks at one T cell receptor (beta chain) sequence and its context. Its antigen is still unknown. The method was immunoSEQ multiplex PCR; TCRdb's version includes in-frame clones alone and lacks a portion of them. The repertoire consists of around 2,000,000 clones, with about 95% occurring once and the leading ten covering approximately 1.2%. The CDR3 is made up of 15 amino acids. V was pared by 1 base and J by 6 bases, with 12 bases between. Germline CDR1 is SGHAT and CDR2 is FQNNGV. CD45RO-negative, CCR7-selected cells formed the naive CD8 fraction, which excluded terminally differentiated effector memory CD45RA+ cells. Everyone who donated was a Caucasian adult who lived in Nashville, Tennessee. The record originates from a study of shared clonotypes between healthy human individuals. Study-level results: Blood alone was sampled, and tissue repertoires likely differ.

Specimen: naive CD8+ T cells sorted from blood. The gene calls are TRBV11-2 and TRBJ2-2, with a weak D call TRBD1 (6 bases). This TCR was recovered from a young man in good health. CDR3 loop: CASSLARTAAGELFF. The CDR3 DNA is TGTGCCAGCAGCTTAGCAAGGACAGCCGCCGGGGAGCTGTTTTTT.